This T cell receptor beta chain was recovered during a study of cytomegalovirus exposure and HLA in healthy donors. Points from the study as a whole: HLA-A and HLA-B allele assignments for most subjects were reportedly predicted accurately using TCR beta sequences.

PCR amplification relied on 60 Vbeta primers (plus 13 Jbeta primers). Authors' analysis steps: In a later analysis, of 80 million or so unique beta chains, around 11 million appeared in at least two donors. Sequencing used immunoSEQ multiplex PCR; TCRdb keeps in-frame clones, though not all of them. D and trimming come from the DNA, and the V and J calls and clone size come from that table. The table lists around 150,000 clones, 76% of them singletons. This CDR3 region has 13 residues. Trimming pared 1 base from V and 8 bases from J, leaving 11 bases between. CDR1 is SGHTA and CDR2 is FQGNSA in the germline V gene. Note on this clone: The antigen remains unidentified.

Sample: PBMCs. V and J are TRBV7-2 and TRBJ1-2; unclear D gene. This clonotype was sampled from a female donor in good health and CMV-seropositive. This CDR3 reads CASSLGGNRGYTF. CDR3 sequence (DNA): TGTGCCAGCAGCTTAGGAGGGAATAGAGGCTACACCTTC. The variable domain in full, completed from reference TRBV7-2 and TRBJ1-2, reads GAGVSQSPSNKVTEKGKDVELRCDPISGHTALYWYRQSLGQGLEFLIYFQGNSAPDKSGLPSDRFSAERTGGSVSTLTIQRTQQEDSAVYLCASSLGGNRGYTFGSGTRLTVV.